The next 3 T cell receptor beta chains were all read from a single sample in a study of radiotherapy plus CTLA-4 blockade in lung cancer. Data came from immunoSEQ multiplex PCR; TCRdb stores just in-frame clones and leaves some out. The sample records approximately 76,000 clones, 78% being singletons. Sequencing used peripheral blood, obtained from a patient treated with radiotherapy plus ipilimumab. These receptors originate from a human donor with non-small cell lung cancer who had a partial response to radiotherapy plus ipilimumab. Some clones in this sample may be carry-over from other donors' samples.

CDR3 sequence reads: CASSLDGRGTLHF. CDR3 sequence (DNA): TGCGCCAGCAGCTTGGATGGTCGCGGAACCCTCCACTTT. This chain joins TRBV5-1 and TRBJ1-6; D remains unclear. The CDR3 extends over 13 amino acids. Per germline, CDR1 SGHRS and CDR2 YFSETQ. V dropped 0 bases and J dropped 14 bases, with 12 bases sitting between them.

This clone was found once. At the DNA level, this CDR3 is encoded by other sequences in the same sample as well. The chain uses TRBV6-5 and TRBJ2-5; D is possibly TRBD2 (5 bases). The CDR3 has 12 residues. The V end lost 5 bases, the J end lost 4 bases, and 8 bases lay between the germline ends. Germline V gene sequence: CDR1 MNHEY, CDR2 SVGAGI. The CDR3 DNA reads TGTGCCAGCAGTCCTCGGGGAGAGACCCAGTACTTC. Protein sequence: CASSPRGETQYF.

This sequence joins TRBV19 and TRBJ2-1, with 8 bases matching TRBD2. J lost 7 bases, V lost 1 base, and 9 bases had no gene match. This CDR3 is 16 amino acids long. Germline V gene sequence: CDR1 LNHDA, CDR2 SQIVND (reference sequence). The CDR3 sequence: CASSIGGRIQGNEQFF. The CDR3 nucleotides are TGTGCCAGTAGTATAGGCGGGAGGATCCAAGGGAATGAGCAGTTCTTC. Full variable domain (remainder filled in from reference TRBV19 and TRBJ2-1): DGGITQSPKYLFRKEGQNVTLSCEQNLNHDAMYWYRQDPGQGLRLIYYSQIVNDFQKGDIAEGYSVSREKKESFPLTVTSAQKNPTAFYLCASSIGGRIQGNEQFFGPGTRLTVL.